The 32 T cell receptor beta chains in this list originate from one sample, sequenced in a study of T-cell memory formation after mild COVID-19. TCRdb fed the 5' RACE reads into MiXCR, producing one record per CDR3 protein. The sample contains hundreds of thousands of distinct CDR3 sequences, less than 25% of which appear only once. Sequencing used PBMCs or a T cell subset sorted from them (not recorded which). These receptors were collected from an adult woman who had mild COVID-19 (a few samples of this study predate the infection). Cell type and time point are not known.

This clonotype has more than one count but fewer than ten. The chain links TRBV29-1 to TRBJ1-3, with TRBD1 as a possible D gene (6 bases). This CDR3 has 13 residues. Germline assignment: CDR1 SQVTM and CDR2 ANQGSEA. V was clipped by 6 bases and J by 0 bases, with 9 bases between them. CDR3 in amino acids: CSVMTGSGNTIYF. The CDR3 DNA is TGCAGCGTAATGACAGGCTCTGGAAACACCATATATTTT.

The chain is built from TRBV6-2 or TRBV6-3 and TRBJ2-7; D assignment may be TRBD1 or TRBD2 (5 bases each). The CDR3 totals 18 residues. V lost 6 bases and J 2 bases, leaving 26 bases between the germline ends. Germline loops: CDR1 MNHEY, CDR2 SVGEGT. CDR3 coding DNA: TGTGCCAGCAGCAGAACCGACCCTGGATATTTGGGGGCCTACGAGCAGTACTTC. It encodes CASSRTDPGYLGAYEQYF.

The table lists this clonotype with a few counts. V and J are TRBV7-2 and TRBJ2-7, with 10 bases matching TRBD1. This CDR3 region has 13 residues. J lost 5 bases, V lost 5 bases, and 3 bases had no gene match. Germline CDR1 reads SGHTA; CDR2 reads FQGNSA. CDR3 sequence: CASSPDRGHEQYF. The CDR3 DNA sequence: TGTGCCAGCAGCCCCGACAGGGGGCACGAGCAGTACTTC.

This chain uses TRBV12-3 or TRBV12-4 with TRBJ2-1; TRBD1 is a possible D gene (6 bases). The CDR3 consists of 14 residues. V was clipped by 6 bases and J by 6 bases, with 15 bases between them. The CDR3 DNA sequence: TGTGCCAGCAGCTCCCTCAGGGGCCCCAATGAGCAGTTCTTC. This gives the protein CASSSLRGPNEQFF.

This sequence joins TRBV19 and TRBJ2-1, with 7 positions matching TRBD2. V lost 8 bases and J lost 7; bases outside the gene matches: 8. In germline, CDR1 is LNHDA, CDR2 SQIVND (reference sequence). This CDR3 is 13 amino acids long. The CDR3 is CASASSGGNEQFF. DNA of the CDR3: TGTGCCAGTGCGTCTAGCGGTGGAAATGAGCAGTTCTTC.

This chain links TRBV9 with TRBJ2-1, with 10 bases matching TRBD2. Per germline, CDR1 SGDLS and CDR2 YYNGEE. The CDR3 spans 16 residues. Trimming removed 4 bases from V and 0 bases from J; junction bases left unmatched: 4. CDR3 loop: CASSPQRGGSYNEQFF. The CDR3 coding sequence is TGTGCCAGCAGCCCCCAGCGGGGGGGCTCCTACAATGAGCAGTTCTTC.

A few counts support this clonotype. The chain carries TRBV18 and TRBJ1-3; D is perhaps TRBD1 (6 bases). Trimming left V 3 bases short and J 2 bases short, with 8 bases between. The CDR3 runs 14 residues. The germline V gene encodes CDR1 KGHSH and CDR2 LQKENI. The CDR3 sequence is CASSPGATGNTIYF. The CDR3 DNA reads TGTGCCAGCTCACCGGGGGCAACTGGAAACACCATATATTTT.

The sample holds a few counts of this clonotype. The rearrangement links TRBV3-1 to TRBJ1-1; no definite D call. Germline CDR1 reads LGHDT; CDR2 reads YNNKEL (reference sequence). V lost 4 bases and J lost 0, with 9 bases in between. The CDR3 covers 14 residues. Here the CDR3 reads CASSPRVMNTEAFF. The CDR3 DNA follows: TGTGCCAGCAGCCCTCGGGTGATGAACACTGAAGCTTTCTTT. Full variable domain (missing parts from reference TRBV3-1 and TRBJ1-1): DTAVSQTPKYLVTQMGNDKSIKCEQNLGHDTMYWYKQDSKKFLKIMFSYNNKELIINETVPNRFSPKSPDKAHLNLHINSLELGDSAVYFCASSPRVMNTEAFFGQGTRLTVV.

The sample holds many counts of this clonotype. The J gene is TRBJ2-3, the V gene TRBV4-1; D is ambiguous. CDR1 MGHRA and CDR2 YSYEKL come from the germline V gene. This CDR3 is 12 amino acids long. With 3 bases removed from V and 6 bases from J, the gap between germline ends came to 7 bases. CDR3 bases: TGCGCCAGCAGCCATGGATCTGATACGCAGTATTTT. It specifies CASSHGSDTQYF.

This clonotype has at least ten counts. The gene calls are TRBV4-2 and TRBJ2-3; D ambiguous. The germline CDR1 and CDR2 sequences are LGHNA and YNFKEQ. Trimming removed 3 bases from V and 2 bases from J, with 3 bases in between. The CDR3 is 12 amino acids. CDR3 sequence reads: CASSHDTDTQYF. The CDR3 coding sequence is TGTGCCAGCAGCCATGACACAGATACGCAGTATTTT.

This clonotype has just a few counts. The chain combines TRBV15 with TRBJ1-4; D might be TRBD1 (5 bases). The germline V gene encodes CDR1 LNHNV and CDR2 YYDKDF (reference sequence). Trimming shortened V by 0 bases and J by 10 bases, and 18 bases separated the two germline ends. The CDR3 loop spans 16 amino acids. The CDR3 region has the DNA TGTGCCACCAGCAGAGATTGGCTCGCCGGGAGGGGAAAACTGTTTTTT. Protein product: CATSRDWLAGRGKLFF.

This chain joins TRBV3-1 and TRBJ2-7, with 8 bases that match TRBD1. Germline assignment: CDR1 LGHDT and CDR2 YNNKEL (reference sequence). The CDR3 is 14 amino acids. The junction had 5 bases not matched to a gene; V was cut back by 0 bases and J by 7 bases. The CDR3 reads CASSQDSTGVEQYF. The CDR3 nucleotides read TGTGCCAGCAGCCAAGATTCGACAGGGGTTGAGCAGTACTTC.

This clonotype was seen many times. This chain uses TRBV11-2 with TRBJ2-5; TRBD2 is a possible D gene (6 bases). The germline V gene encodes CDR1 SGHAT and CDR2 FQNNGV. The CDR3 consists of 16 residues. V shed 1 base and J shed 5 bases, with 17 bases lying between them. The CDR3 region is CASSLGFGGSEETQYF. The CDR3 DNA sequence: TGTGCCAGCAGCTTAGGGTTCGGGGGTTCGGAGGAGACCCAGTACTTC.

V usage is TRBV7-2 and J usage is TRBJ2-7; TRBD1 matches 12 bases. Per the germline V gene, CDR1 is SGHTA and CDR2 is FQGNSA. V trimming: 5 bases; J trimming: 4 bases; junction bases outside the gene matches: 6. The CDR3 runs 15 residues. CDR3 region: CASSQGDRGRYEQYF. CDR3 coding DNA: TGTGCCAGCAGCCAGGGGGACAGGGGGCGGTACGAGCAGTACTTC.

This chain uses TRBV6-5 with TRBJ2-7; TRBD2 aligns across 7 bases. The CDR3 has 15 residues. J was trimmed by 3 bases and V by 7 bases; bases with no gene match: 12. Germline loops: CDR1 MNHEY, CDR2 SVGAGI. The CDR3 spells CASKLSLGGYYEQYF. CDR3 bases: TGTGCCAGCAAGTTATCCCTCGGGGGGTACTACGAGCAGTACTTC.

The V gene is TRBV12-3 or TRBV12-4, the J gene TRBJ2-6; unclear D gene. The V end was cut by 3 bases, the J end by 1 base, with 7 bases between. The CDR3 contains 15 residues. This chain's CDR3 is CASSLSSSGANVLTF. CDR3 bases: TGTGCCAGCAGTTTGAGCTCGTCTGGGGCCAACGTCCTGACTTTC.

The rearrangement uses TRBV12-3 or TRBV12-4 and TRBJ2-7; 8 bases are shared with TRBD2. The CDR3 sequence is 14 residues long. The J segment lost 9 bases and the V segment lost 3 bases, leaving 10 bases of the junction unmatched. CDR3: CASSFVSGKLGQYF. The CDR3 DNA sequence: TGTGCCAGCAGTTTCGTTAGCGGGAAGTTGGGGCAGTACTTC.

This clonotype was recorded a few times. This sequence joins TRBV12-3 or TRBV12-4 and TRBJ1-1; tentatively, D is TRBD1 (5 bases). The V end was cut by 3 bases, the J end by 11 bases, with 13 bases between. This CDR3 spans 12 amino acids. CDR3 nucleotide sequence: TGTGCCAGCAGTTTCGGGGCATTCGGCGCTTTCTTT. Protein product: CASSFGAFGAFF.

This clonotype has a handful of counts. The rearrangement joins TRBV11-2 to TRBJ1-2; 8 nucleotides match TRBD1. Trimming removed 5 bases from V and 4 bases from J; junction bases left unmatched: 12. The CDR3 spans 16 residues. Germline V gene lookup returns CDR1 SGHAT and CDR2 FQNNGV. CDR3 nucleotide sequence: TGTGCCAGCAGCCCCGCCCCAGGGGGCGCTGGCTATGGCTACACCTTC. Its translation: CASSPAPGGAGYGYTF.

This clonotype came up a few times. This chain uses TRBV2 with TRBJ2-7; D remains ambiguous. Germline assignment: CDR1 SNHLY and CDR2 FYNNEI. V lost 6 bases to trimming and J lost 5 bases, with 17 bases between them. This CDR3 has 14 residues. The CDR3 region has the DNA TGTGCCAGCAGCCGGACGGCCGGAATGGACGAGCAGTACTTC. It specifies CASSRTAGMDEQYF. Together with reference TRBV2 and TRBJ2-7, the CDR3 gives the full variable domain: EPEVTQTPSHQVTQMGQEVILRCVPISNHLYFYWYRQILGQKVEFLVSFYNNEISEKSEIFDDQFSVERPDGSNFTLKIRSTKLEDSAMYFCASSRTAGMDEQYFGPGTRLTVT.

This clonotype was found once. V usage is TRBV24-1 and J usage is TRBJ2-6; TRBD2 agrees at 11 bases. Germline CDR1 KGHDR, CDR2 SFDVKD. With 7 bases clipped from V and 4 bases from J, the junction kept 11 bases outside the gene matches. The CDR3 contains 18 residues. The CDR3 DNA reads TGTGCCACCAGGACGTTAGCGGGGGGGCCTACCGGGGCCAACGTCCTGACTTTC. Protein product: CATRTLAGGPTGANVLTF.

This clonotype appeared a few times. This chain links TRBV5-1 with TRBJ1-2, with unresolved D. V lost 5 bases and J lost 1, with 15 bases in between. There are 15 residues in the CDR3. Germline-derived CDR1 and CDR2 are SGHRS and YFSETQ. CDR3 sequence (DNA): TGCGCCAGCAGGTACTCGGCTAGAGATAACTATGGCTACACCTTC. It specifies CASRYSARDNYGYTF.

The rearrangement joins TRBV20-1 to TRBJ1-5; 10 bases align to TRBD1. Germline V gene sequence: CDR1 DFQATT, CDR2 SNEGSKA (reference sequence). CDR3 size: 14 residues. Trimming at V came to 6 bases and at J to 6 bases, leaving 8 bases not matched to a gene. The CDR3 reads CSAQTGGRVQPQHF. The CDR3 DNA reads TGCAGTGCCCAGACAGGGGGCCGTGTTCAGCCCCAGCATTTT.

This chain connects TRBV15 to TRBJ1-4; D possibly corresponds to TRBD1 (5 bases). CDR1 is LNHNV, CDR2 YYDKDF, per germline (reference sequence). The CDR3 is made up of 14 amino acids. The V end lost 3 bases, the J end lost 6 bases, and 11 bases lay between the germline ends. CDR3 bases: TGTGCCACCAGCAGTTCACGGGGGGATGAAAAACTGTTTTTT. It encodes CATSSSRGDEKLFF.

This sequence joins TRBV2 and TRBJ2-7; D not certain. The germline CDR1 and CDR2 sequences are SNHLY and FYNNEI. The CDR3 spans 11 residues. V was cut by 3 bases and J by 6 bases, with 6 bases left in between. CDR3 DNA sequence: TGTGCCAGCAGTGAGGAGTTCGAGCAGTACTTC. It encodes CASSEEFEQYF.

This chain's CDR3 is CASSPPGRYETQYF. The CDR3 nucleotides read TGCGCCAGCAGCCCCCCCGGGCGGTACGAGACCCAGTACTTC. This sequence joins TRBV4-1 and TRBJ2-5, with D unresolved. Trimming took off 4 bases at V and 5 bases at J, with 14 bases between the two ends. Germline loops: CDR1 MGHRA, CDR2 YSYEKL. This CDR3 has 14 amino acids.

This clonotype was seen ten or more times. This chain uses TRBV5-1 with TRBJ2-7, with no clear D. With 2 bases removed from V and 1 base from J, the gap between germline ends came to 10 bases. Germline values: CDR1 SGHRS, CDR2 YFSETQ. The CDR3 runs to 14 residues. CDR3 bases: TGCGCCAGCAGCTTCACAGAGAGGTCCTACGAGCAGTACTTC. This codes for CASSFTERSYEQYF.

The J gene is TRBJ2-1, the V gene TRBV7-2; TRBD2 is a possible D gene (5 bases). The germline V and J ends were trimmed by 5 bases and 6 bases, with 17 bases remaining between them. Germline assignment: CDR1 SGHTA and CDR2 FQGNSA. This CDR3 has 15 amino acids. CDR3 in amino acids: CASSKTGIGLNEQFF. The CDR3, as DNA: TGTGCCAGCAGCAAGACGGGGATAGGCCTCAATGAGCAGTTCTTC. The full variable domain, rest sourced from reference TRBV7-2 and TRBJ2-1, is GAGVSQSPSNKVTEKGKDVELRCDPISGHTALYWYRQSLGQGLEFLIYFQGNSAPDKSGLPSDRFSAERTGGSVSTLTIQRTQQEDSAVYLCASSKTGIGLNEQFFGPGTRLTVL.

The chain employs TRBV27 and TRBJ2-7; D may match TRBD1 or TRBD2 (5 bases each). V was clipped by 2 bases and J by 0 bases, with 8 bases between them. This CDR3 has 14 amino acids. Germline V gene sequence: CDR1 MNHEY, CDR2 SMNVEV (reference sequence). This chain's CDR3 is CASSLKGTSYEQYF. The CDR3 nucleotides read TGTGCCAGCAGTTTAAAGGGGACCTCCTACGAGCAGTACTTC.

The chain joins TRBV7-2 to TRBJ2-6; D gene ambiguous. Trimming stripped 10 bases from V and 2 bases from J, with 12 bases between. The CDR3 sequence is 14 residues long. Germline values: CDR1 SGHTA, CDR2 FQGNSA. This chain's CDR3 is CATLLSPGANVLTF. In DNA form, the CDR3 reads TGTGCCACCCTTTTATCGCCTGGGGCCAACGTCCTGACTTTC.

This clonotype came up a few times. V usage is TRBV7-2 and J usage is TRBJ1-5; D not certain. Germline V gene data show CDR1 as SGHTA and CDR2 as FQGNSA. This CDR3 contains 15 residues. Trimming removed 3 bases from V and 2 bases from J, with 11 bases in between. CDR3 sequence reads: CASSFTVRGNQPQHF. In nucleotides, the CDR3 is TGTGCCAGCAGCTTTACAGTGAGGGGCAATCAGCCCCAGCATTTT.

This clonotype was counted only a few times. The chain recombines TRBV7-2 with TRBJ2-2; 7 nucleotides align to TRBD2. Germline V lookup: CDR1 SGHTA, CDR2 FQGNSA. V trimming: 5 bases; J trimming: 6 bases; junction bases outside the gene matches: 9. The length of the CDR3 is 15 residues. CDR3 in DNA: TGTGCCAGCAGCCAATCGCGACTAGCCGCCGGGGAGCTGTTTTTT. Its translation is CASSQSRLAAGELFF.